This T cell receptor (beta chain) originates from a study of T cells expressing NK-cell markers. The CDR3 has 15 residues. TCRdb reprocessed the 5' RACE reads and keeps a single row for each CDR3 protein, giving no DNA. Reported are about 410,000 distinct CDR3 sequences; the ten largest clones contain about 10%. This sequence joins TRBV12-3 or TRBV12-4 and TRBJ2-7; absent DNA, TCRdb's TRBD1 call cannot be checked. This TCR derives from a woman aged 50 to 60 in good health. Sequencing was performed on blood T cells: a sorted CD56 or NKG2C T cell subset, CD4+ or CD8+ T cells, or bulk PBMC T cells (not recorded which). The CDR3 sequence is CASSRRDRVVNEQYF.